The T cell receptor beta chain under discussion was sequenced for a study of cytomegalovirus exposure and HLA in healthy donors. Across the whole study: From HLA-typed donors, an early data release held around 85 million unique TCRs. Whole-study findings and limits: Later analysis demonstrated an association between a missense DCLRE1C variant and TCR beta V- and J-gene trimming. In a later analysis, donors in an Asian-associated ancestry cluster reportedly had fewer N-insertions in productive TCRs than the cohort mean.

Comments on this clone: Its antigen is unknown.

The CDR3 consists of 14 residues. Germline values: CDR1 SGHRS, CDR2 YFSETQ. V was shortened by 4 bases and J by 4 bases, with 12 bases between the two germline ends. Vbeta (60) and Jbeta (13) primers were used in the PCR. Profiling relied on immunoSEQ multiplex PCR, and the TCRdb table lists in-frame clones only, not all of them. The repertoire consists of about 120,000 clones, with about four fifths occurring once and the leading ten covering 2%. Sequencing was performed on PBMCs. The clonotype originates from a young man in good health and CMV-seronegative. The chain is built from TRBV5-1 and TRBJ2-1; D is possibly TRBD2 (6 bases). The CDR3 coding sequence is TGCGCCAGCAGCCCGGGACTGCAATACAATGAGCAGTTCTTC. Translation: CASSPGLQYNEQFF.